This T cell receptor (beta chain) was sequenced in a study of shared clonotypes between healthy human individuals. Profiling relied on immunoSEQ multiplex PCR, and the TCRdb table lists in-frame clones only, not all of them. The profile shows some 2,100,000 clones, approximately 94% of them singletons. Between the trimmed V and J ends, which lost 0 bases and 4 bases, there was a span of 10 bases. Per the germline V gene, CDR1 is SGHRS and CDR2 is YFSETQ. The CDR3 covers 14 residues. Regarding this clone: What it binds is not known.

Broader study findings: Clonotypes that were shared across four donors made up roughly 5% of naive CD4 clonotypes. Having only a few donors restricted how much genetic and exposure-history diversity was captured.

The study separated CD4+ cells into CD45RA+ naive and CD45RA-negative memory subsets. Sequenced sample: naive CD4+ T cells sorted from blood. Subset of the sample: CD45RA+ positively selected. This clonotype was sampled from a man between 18 and 35 years old in good health. The chain employs TRBV5-1 and TRBJ1-2, with D hard to call. The CDR3 loop is CASSLDYSLYGYTF. Written as DNA, the CDR3 is TGCGCCAGCAGCTTGGATTACAGCCTCTATGGCTACACCTTC. The full variable domain, rest sourced from reference TRBV5-1 and TRBJ1-2, is KAGVTQTPRYLIKTRGQQVTLSCSPISGHRSVSWYQQTPGQGLQFLFEYFSETQRNKGNFPGRFSGRQFSNSRSEMNVSTLELGDSALYLCASSLDYSLYGYTFGSGTRLTVV.